This T cell receptor (beta chain) originates from a study of PD-1 blockade in classical Hodgkin lymphoma. Regarding this clone: As yet, its antigen is unknown.

Stated time point: newly diagnosed, previously untreated cHL patient sample. Investigators obtained CD8+ T cells from thawed PBMCs by magnetic negative selection. The comparison group had newly diagnosed, previously untreated classical Hodgkin lymphoma. This CDR3 has 14 amino acids. Trimming removed 2 bases from V and 0 bases from J, with 5 bases in between. The germline V gene encodes CDR1 SGHTS and CDR2 YDEGEE. Study observations and caveats: Reports described newly diagnosed patients as having lower baseline TCR diversity than healthy donors. No one has yet defined what causes the repertoire differences, which may be disease activity or prior therapy.

Produced via immunoSEQ multiplex PCR; TCRdb's table is partial and in-frame only. Of approximately 3,500 clones in the sample, about 80% were seen once. The receptor was isolated from a human donor with classical Hodgkin lymphoma. The chain couples TRBV5-8 to TRBJ2-2; D remains ambiguous. The specimen was CD8+ T cells from blood. Here the CDR3 reads CASSFYTNTGELFF. The CDR3, as DNA: TGTGCCAGCAGCTTTTACACGAACACCGGGGAGCTGTTTTTT.